The TCR beta chain under discussion was sequenced for a study of CXCR3-negative and CXCR3-positive naive CD8 T cells (dated 2019 in TCRdb). Concerning the study at large: Around 140 million TRB reads were obtained in total, roughly 1.5 +/- 0.3 million reads per library. Diversity and physicochemical repertoire analyses were performed on around twelve donors pooled from two independent experiments. TRBV-TRBJ cluster analysis included naive subsets from about 5 donors and memory cells from 3 donors. General study outcomes and caveats: Because surface CD5, which is linked to self-reactivity in mice, was comparable between the naive subsets, TCR interaction strength was also inferred from TRB CDR3 physicochemical properties. Similar TRBV-TRBJ usage was shown by naive CXCR3-negative and CXCR3-positive cells from the same donor, whereas distinct patterns were shown by memory cells. Repertoire diversity was comparably high in both naive subsets but much lower in memory CD8+ T cells. Freshly isolated PBMCs were used for most assays because CXCR3 expression partially decreased after cryopreservation. TRB CDR3s from CXCR3-positive naive cells showed higher hydrophobicity (lower Kidera factor 4), lower energy, and higher strength and volume indices than CXCR3-negative naive cells.

A word on this clonotype: Its antigen specificity is not known.

Instrument used: NextSeq 550. The Human TCR Profiling Kit (MiLaboratory) was used to make UMI-labeled 5' RACE TRB cDNA libraries. The full amount of extracted RNA was used for cDNA synthesis, and the full amount of resulting cDNA was used for PCR amplification. The libraries were made side by side, with each library going through the same number of PCR cycles. The authors processed their data as follows. MIGEC and MiXCR extracted about 48,000 +/- 9,800 unique UMI-labeled TRB cDNA molecules per library, requiring at least two reads per UMI. On average, each library contained about 40,000 +/- 10,000 functional in-frame TRB CDR3 nucleotide clonotypes without stop codons. After downsampling to 5000 UMI-labeled TRB molecules per sample, diversity metrics such as normalized Shannon-Wiener and Chao1 were calculated in VDJtools. Clonotype-size-weighted physicochemical properties of the central five CDR3 residues (interaction energy, strength, volume and Kidera factor 4) were computed in VDJtools. TCRdb reanalyzed the reads, keeping one entry per CDR3 protein sequence and omitting DNA. It is TCRdb's table, rather than the study itself, that gives the V and J calls and clone size. The table for this sample records tens of thousands of distinct CDR3 sequences. The ten most abundant clones make up 0.5% to 0.6% of the sample.

Each CD8+ T cell subset was flow-sorted in triplicate, and 300,000 or so cells per subset were placed directly into RLT lysis buffer. Naive CD8+ T cells were defined stringently as CD45RO-CCR7+CD27+CD95- to exclude memory contaminants. Using standard density gradient centrifugation, peripheral blood mononuclear cells were isolated from buffy coats. Naive CXCR3-negative and CXCR3-positive CD8+ T cells were flow-sorted using a FACSAria III. An RNeasy Mini Kit was used to extract total RNA from the sorted cells. Sequencing used naive CXCR3+ CD8+ T cells from blood. The cell subset or site label corresponds to: CD45RO-CCR7+CD27+CD95- naive CD8+ T cells expressing CXCR3 (TNR3+). This TCR derives from a human donor in good health. Some clones in this sample may be carry-over from other donors' samples.

The CDR3 region has the sequence CASSPRSDEQYF. The rearrangement combines TRBV11-3 with TRBJ2-7. The CDR3 covers 12 residues, taking in both the cysteine and the phenylalanine. Only the protein is on record. Looking up the germline V gene yields CDR1 SGHNT and CDR2 YENEEA.